Listed here are 29 T cell receptor beta chains from one sample, sequenced in a study of cytomegalovirus exposure and HLA in healthy donors. The primer mix had 60 Vbeta and 13 Jbeta primers. Repertoires were generated with immunoSEQ multiplex PCR, while TCRdb's copy carries only in-frame clones and drops some. The profile shows roughly 140,000 clones, around 10% of them singletons. Sequenced material: PBMCs. The receptors stem from a male donor in good health and CMV-seronegative.

This clone was detected a few times. J is TRBJ1-5 and V is TRBV6-1; D perhaps matches TRBD1 (6 bases). The CDR3 has 14 residues. Germline assignment: CDR1 MNHNS and CDR2 SASEGT. The germline V and J ends were trimmed by 6 bases and 5 bases, with 14 bases remaining between them. CDR3 sequence: CASSPLGQYQPQHF. Written as DNA, the CDR3 is TGTGCCAGCAGCCCTCTTGGACAGTATCAGCCCCAGCATTTT.

This clone was detected a few times. This CDR3 is CASSFTGASYEQYF. Here the CDR3 DNA reads TGTGCCAGCAGTTTTACAGGGGCGTCCTACGAGCAGTACTTC. The chain couples TRBV27 to TRBJ2-7, with TRBD1 matching 7 bases. The CDR3 extends over 14 amino acids. From germline, CDR1 is MNHEY and CDR2 SMNVEV (reference sequence). V lost 3 bases to trimming and J lost 1 base; unmatched junction nucleotides: 3.

The chain uses TRBV4-1 and TRBJ1-2; D might be TRBD1 (6 bases). V was clipped by 5 bases and J by 2 bases, with 12 bases between them. Germline V lookup: CDR1 MGHRA, CDR2 YSYEKL. This CDR3 is 14 amino acids long. Here the CDR3 reads CASSKGDNNYGYTF. The CDR3 coding sequence is TGCGCCAGCAGCAAGGGGGACAACAACTATGGCTACACCTTC.

This clone was seen more than once but under ten times. This chain links TRBV30 with TRBJ2-5; D might be TRBD2 (6 bases). The J call may be wrong; the DNA end is better matched by TRBJ2-7. CDR3 length equals 12 residues. The V gene's germline CDR1 is GTSNPN and CDR2 SVGIG (reference sequence). In DNA, the CDR3 is TGTGCCTGCGGGAGAGGGCCCTACGAGCAGTACTTC. Amino acid sequence: CACGRGPYEQYF.

This clone has just a few counts. The V call is TRBV28, the J call TRBJ1-2, with 7 bases fitting TRBD1. The germline CDR1 and CDR2 sequences are MDHEN and SYDVKM. CDR3 size: 15 residues. The trim removed 5 bases at V and 5 bases at J, leaving 11 bases unmatched. The CDR3 loop is CASSLWASGGYGYTF. The CDR3 nucleotides are TGTGCCAGCAGTCTGTGGGCCTCAGGGGGGTATGGCTACACCTTC.

This clone came up a few times. The chain uses TRBV6-5 and TRBJ1-1; weak D call: TRBD1 (6 bases). V lost 7 bases, J lost 2 bases, and 17 bases lay in between. The CDR3 contains 15 residues. Germline CDR1 and CDR2: MNHEY and SVGAGI. The CDR3 sequence is CASTPNTGPNTEAFF. CDR3 sequence (DNA): TGTGCCAGCACCCCTAACACAGGGCCTAACACTGAAGCTTTCTTT.

The V gene is TRBV29-1, the J gene TRBJ2-6; D might be TRBD2 (6 bases). CDR1 is SQVTM, CDR2 ANQGSEA, per germline. This CDR3 region has 15 residues. Trimming took 5 bases from V and 0 from J, leaving 11 bases between them. The CDR3 sequence: CSVLAGSSGANVLTF. CDR3 nucleotides: TGCAGCGTTTTGGCGGGAAGCTCTGGGGCCAACGTCCTGACTTTC.

The chain links TRBV7-9 to TRBJ1-4, with D uncertain. CDR1 and CDR2 (germline): SEHNR, FQNEAQ (reference sequence). The CDR3 contains 16 residues. V was pared by 3 bases and J by 0 bases, with 11 bases between. The DNA for the CDR3 is TGTGCCAGCAGCTTTGATAGACGGGCAACTAATGAAAAACTGTTTTTT. The encoded protein is CASSFDRRATNEKLFF. The complete variable domain, with remaining parts taken from reference TRBV7-9 and TRBJ1-4, reads DTGVSQNPRHKITKRGQNVTFRCDPISEHNRLYWYRQTLGQGPEFLTYFQNEAQLEKSRLLSDRFSAERPKGSFSTLEIQRTEQGDSAMYLCASSFDRRATNEKLFFGSGTQLSVL.

The chain is built from TRBV4-3 and TRBJ1-5; a possible D gene is TRBD1 (5 bases). The V and J ends lost 0 bases and 8 bases respectively, with 20 bases between them. From germline, CDR1 is LGHNA and CDR2 YSLEER. The CDR3 is made up of 17 amino acids. This CDR3 is CASSQDLRAGRGEPQHF. CDR3 nucleotides: TGCGCCAGCAGCCAAGATCTAAGGGCAGGTCGGGGGGAGCCCCAGCATTTT.

This clone was observed a few times. The J gene is TRBJ1-1, the V gene TRBV27, with D unresolved. Germline CDR1 and CDR2: MNHEY and SMNVEV (reference sequence). The CDR3 covers 11 residues. V was pared by 4 bases and J by 2 bases, with 2 bases between. This chain's CDR3 is CASSSNTEAFF. CDR3 nucleotides: TGTGCCAGCAGTTCAAACACTGAAGCTTTCTTT.

This chain joins TRBV4-3 and TRBJ2-1; TRBD2 matches at 9 bases. Trimming cost V 0 bases and J 0 bases; bases outside gene matches: 3. This CDR3 region has 17 residues. Looked up from germline, CDR1 is LGHNA and CDR2 is YSLEER. The CDR3 loop is CASSQDGGLASYNEQFF. CDR3 coding DNA: TGCGCCAGCAGCCAAGACGGGGGACTAGCCTCCTACAATGAGCAGTTCTTC.

There are a few counts of this clone. The rearrangement joins TRBV5-5 to TRBJ1-1; 8 positions match TRBD1. This CDR3 comprises 14 residues. J lost 3 bases, V lost 3 bases, and 4 bases had no gene match. Germline V lookup: CDR1 SGHKS, CDR2 YYEKEE (reference sequence). The CDR3 sequence: CASSYGQGYTEAFF. The CDR3 DNA follows: TGTGCCAGCAGCTATGGACAGGGATACACTGAAGCTTTCTTT. Based on the CDR3 plus reference TRBV5-5 and TRBJ1-1, the full variable domain is DAGVTQSPTHLIKTRGQQVTLRCSPISGHKSVSWYQQVLGQGPQFIFQYYEKEERGRGNFPDRFSARQFPNYSSELNVNALLLGDSALYLCASSYGQGYTEAFFGQGTRLTVV.

The sample holds a few counts of this clone. The rearrangement joins TRBV27 to TRBJ2-7; 7 nucleotides align to TRBD2. Trimming cost V 2 bases and J 6 bases; bases outside gene matches: 13. CDR1 and CDR2 from the germline V gene are MNHEY and SMNVEV (reference sequence). The CDR3 runs to 16 residues. CDR3 nucleotides: TGTGCCAGCAGTTTAAGGGTACCGGGGGAGGGGTGCGAGCAGTACTTC. Amino acids: CASSLRVPGEGCEQYF.

V and J are TRBV4-3 and TRBJ1-1; D gene unclear. The CDR3 contains 15 residues. Germline V gene data show CDR1 as LGHNA and CDR2 as YSLEER. Trimming left V 0 bases short and J 0 bases short, with 8 bases between. The DNA of the CDR3 is TGCGCCAGCAGCCAAGATCGGGATCTGAACACTGAAGCTTTCTTT. This translates into CASSQDRDLNTEAFF.

This clone was detected only a few times. The chain is built from TRBV18 and TRBJ1-1; 9 bases align to TRBD1. CDR1 is KGHSH and CDR2 is LQKENI in the germline V gene. CDR3 length: 14 amino acids. V shed 3 bases, J shed 6 bases, and the junction held 5 bases outside the gene matches. CDR3 sequence: CASSPDRGAPEAFF. The CDR3, as DNA: TGTGCCAGCTCACCTGACAGGGGGGCCCCTGAAGCTTTCTTT.

The CDR3 DNA reads TGTGCCAGCAGTGAAAGGGGCAGGGTCGGCACAGATACGCAGTATTTT. This gives the protein CASSERGRVGTDTQYF. V is TRBV2 and J is TRBJ2-3; D is perhaps TRBD1 (5 bases). The V gene's germline CDR1 is SNHLY and CDR2 FYNNEI. Trimming pared 2 bases from V and 1 base from J, leaving 13 bases between. CDR3 length: 16 amino acids. Together with reference TRBV2 and TRBJ2-3, the CDR3 gives the full variable domain: EPEVTQTPSHQVTQMGQEVILRCVPISNHLYFYWYRQILGQKVEFLVSFYNNEISEKSEIFDDQFSVERPDGSNFTLKIRSTKLEDSAMYFCASSERGRVGTDTQYFGPGTRLTVL.

This clone has only a few counts. This chain links TRBV27 with TRBJ2-4; 9 positions match TRBD1. This CDR3 contains 16 residues. Germline V lookup: CDR1 MNHEY, CDR2 SMNVEV (reference sequence). The trim removed 6 bases at V and 0 bases at J, leaving 6 bases unmatched. The CDR3 sequence is CASRTGQGLAKNIQYF. CDR3 in DNA: TGTGCCAGCAGAACGGGACAGGGTCTAGCCAAAAACATTCAGTACTTC.

This sequence joins TRBV5-1 and TRBJ2-7; 7 bases match TRBD2. CDR1 and CDR2 (germline): SGHRS, YFSETQ. J was trimmed by 1 base and V by 0 bases; bases with no gene match: 13. CDR3 length equals 18 residues. The CDR3 loop is CASSLGRGDSLISYEQYF. The DNA of the CDR3 is TGCGCCAGCAGCTTGGGACGGGGGGACTCCTTGATATCCTACGAGCAGTACTTC.

The chain couples TRBV11-2 to TRBJ2-6; TRBD2 agrees at 7 bases. The junction had 1 base not matched to a gene; V was cut back by 3 bases and J by 2 bases. Germline loops: CDR1 SGHAT, CDR2 FQNNGV. This CDR3 is built from 15 residues. CDR3 in amino acids: CASSFAGAGANVLTF. The CDR3 region has the DNA TGTGCCAGCAGCTTCGCGGGGGCTGGGGCCAACGTCCTGACTTTC.

The chain has TRBV9 and TRBJ1-2; 9 bases align to TRBD1. Germline CDR1 SGDLS, CDR2 YYNGEE. Germline trimming cut 0 bases from V and 3 bases from J; bases unmatched to any gene: 6. The CDR3 runs 16 residues. As DNA, the CDR3 is TGTGCCAGCAGCGTAGAAGGGACAGGGATCGACTATGGCTACACCTTC. The encoded protein is CASSVEGTGIDYGYTF.

This chain joins TRBV4-3 and TRBJ2-2; D possibly corresponds to TRBD1 (5 bases). The CDR3 contains 17 residues. The V end was cut by 1 base, the J end by 3 bases, with 15 bases between. CDR1 is LGHNA, CDR2 YSLEER, per germline. The CDR3 coding sequence is TGCGCCAGCAGCCAAGGAATGCAGGGATCCTACACCGGGGAGCTGTTTTTT. Its translation is CASSQGMQGSYTGELFF.

The rearrangement links TRBV27 to TRBJ1-2; 8 nucleotides agree with TRBD1. Germline V gene data show CDR1 as MNHEY and CDR2 as SMNVEV (reference sequence). The CDR3 runs 13 residues. The V and J ends lost 2 bases and 6 bases, in that order; junction bases with no gene match: 2. CDR3 sequence: CASSLGQGNGYTF. The DNA of the CDR3 is TGTGCCAGCAGTTTAGGACAGGGTAATGGCTACACCTTC.

A few counts support this clone. The CDR3 region has the DNA TGTGCCAGCAGTGATGTGGGAGAATTGCCCTACAATGAGCAGTTCTTC. Translating gives CASSDVGELPYNEQFF. V and J are TRBV6-1 and TRBJ2-1, with D possibly matching TRBD2 (5 bases). This CDR3 is built from 16 residues. Looked up from germline, CDR1 is MNHNS and CDR2 is SASEGT. Trimming cost V 3 bases and J 2 bases, with 14 bases left between them.

This clone was observed a few times. This chain connects TRBV9 to TRBJ1-4, with D possibly being TRBD1 (5 bases). Germline lookup yields CDR1 SGDLS and CDR2 YYNGEE. CDR3 length: 14 amino acids. Trimming pared 4 bases from V and 8 bases from J, leaving 15 bases between. In DNA form, the CDR3 reads TGTGCCAGCAGCTCGACAGCCTTACTGGAAAAACTGTTTTTT. Translation: CASSSTALLEKLFF. The variable domain in full, with the rest retrieved from reference TRBV9 and TRBJ1-4, is DSGVTQTPKHLITATGQRVTLRCSPRSGDLSVYWYQQSLDQGLQFLIQYYNGEERAKGNILERFSAQQFPDLHSELNLSSLELGDSALYFCASSSTALLEKLFFGSGTQLSVL.

V gene TRBV9 combines with J gene TRBJ1-6; D not certain. The CDR3 runs 17 residues. Germline CDR1 is SGDLS and CDR2 is YYNGEE. V gave up 0 bases and J gave up 0 bases, with 10 bases separating them. The DNA for the CDR3 is TGTGCCAGCAGCGTAGACGCTGCGAGCTCCTATAATTCACCCCTCCACTTT. It specifies CASSVDAASSYNSPLHF.

This clone was seen a few times. In DNA, the CDR3 is TGCGCCAGCAGCGGGACTAGGGGGGCCCCCCTCCGGTACTTC. Translated: CASSGTRGAPLRYF. The chain employs TRBV5-1 and TRBJ2-4; the match to TRBD2 covers 8 bases. Germline lookup yields CDR1 SGHRS and CDR2 YFSETQ. V trimming: 4 bases; J trimming: 15 bases; junction bases outside the gene matches: 15. This CDR3 has 14 amino acids.

This CDR3 reads CASSSTGSSYNSPLHF. CDR3 sequence (DNA): TGCGCCAGCAGCTCGACAGGGAGCTCCTATAATTCACCCCTCCACTTT. This sequence joins TRBV5-1 and TRBJ1-6, with 7 bases lining up with TRBD1. This CDR3 comprises 16 residues. Germline CDR1 is SGHRS and CDR2 is YFSETQ. The V segment lost 3 bases and the J segment 0 bases; nucleotides outside the gene matches: 3.

The chain uses TRBV11-3 and TRBJ1-5; 8 nucleotides line up with TRBD1. CDR1 and CDR2 (germline): SGHNT, YENEEA. With V trimmed by 5 bases and J by 5 bases, 5 bases remained unmatched. The CDR3 is 14 residues long. CDR3 amino acids: CASSPGGADQPQHF. CDR3 DNA sequence: TGTGCCAGCAGCCCAGGGGGCGCGGATCAGCCCCAGCATTTT. The full variable domain, in which reference TRBV11-3 and TRBJ1-5 provide the parts outside the CDR3, is EAGVVQSPRYKIIEKKQPVAFWCNPISGHNTLYWYLQNLGQGPELLIRYENEEAVDDSQLPKDRFSAERLKGVDSTLKIQPAELGDSAVYLCASSPGGADQPQHFGDGTRLSIL.

The V call is TRBV11-1, the J call TRBJ1-1; 9 bases fit TRBD1. V trimming: 5 bases; J trimming: 7 bases; junction bases outside the gene matches: 8. CDR1 is SGHAT, CDR2 FQDESV, per germline (reference sequence). This CDR3 contains 14 residues. CDR3 bases: TGTGCCAGCAGCAATTTGGGGGGACAGGGTGAAGCTTTCTTT. Protein product: CASSNLGGQGEAFF.